This T cell receptor beta chain is from a study of cytomegalovirus exposure and HLA in healthy donors. Study-level points and caveats: Compared with the roughly 670-donor mean, an Asian-associated ancestry cluster reportedly had fewer N-insertions, according to a later analysis. The study recorded around 160 TCR beta chains that were cytomegalovirus-associated. HLA-A and HLA-B allele assignments for most subjects were reportedly predicted accurately using TCR beta sequences.

The PCR made use of 60 Vbeta and 13 Jbeta primers. TCRdb's table, derived via immunoSEQ multiplex PCR, lists solely in-frame clones and lacks some. The sample holds roughly 120,000 clones, 80% seen once. To note about this clone: Its antigen is currently unknown.

CDR1 and CDR2 from the germline V gene are GTSNPN and SVGIG (reference sequence). CDR3 length equals 14 residues. V lost 2 bases and J 1 base, leaving 11 bases between the germline ends. This TCR was sampled from a female donor in good health and CMV-seropositive. The source material was PBMCs. The chain recombines TRBV30 with TRBJ1-2, with D uncertain. CDR3: CAWSSLSLNYGYTF. Here the CDR3 DNA reads TGTGCCTGGAGTAGTTTAAGCCTTAACTATGGCTACACCTTC. The whole variable domain, remainder taken from reference TRBV30 and TRBJ1-2, is SQTIHQWPATLVQPVGSPLSLECTVEGTSNPNLYWYRQAAGRGLQLLFYSVGIGQISSEVPQNLSASRPQDRQFILSSKKLLLSDSGFYLCAWSSLSLNYGYTFGSGTRLTVV.